This TCR beta chain is drawn from a study of CD8+ T cells in alopecia areata. RNA, once extracted, was reverse transcribed into cDNA for use as the sequencing template. The protocol was immunoSEQ multiplex PCR, while the TCRdb copy is restricted to in-frame clones and leaves out a portion. The sample shows roughly 250,000 clones, around 64% of them seen only once. On this clone itself: Distinct nucleotide sequences in the sample also encode this CDR3.

Treatment given: oral pan-JAK inhibitor, 5-10 mg twice daily. The material was CD4+ T cells sorted from blood, obtained around week 54, from a patient treated with tofacitinib. The TCR comes from a human donor with alopecia areata.

The CDR3 loop is CASSVGTANSPLHF. CDR3 nucleotide sequence: TGTGCCAGCAGCGTAGGGACAGCAAATTCACCCCTCCACTTT. This rearrangement joins TRBV9 to TRBJ1-6; D is perhaps TRBD1 (6 bases). Germline V gene sequence: CDR1 SGDLS, CDR2 YYNGEE. This CDR3 region has 14 residues. Trimming pared 0 bases from V and 7 bases from J, leaving 8 bases between.